This T cell receptor (beta chain) emerged from a study of control samples from healthy donors and cancer patients (TCRdb year 2020). Taken from the germline V gene (reference sequence), the CDR1 and CDR2 loops are LGHDT and YNNKEL. Including cysteine and phenylalanine, the CDR3 has 15 amino acids. Only the CDR3 DNA stays, 45 bases, in frame from base 1. At the junction V is shortened by 4 bases and J by 5 bases, with 18 bases in between. Notes on this clone: Its antigen is still unknown. There are no base qualities to consult, and no much larger clone falls within one base.

Libraries came from the immunoSEQ multiplex PCR assay. Sourced from immuneACCESS, this table was stored by TCRdb with only in-frame sequences that have V and J called. A share of the clones is absent; for the studies checked, an unresolved V gene accounts for under half, and the remainder has no known explanation. The sample profile shows some 94,000 clones; approximately 90% of them were found once. About 1.3% of the sample rests with the top ten. Recombination joined TRBV3-1 (or the pseudogene TRBV3-2) with TRBJ2-7; possibly the D gene is TRBD1, per 5 matching bases. The TCR was taken from a woman aged 50 to 60 in good health. Input material: blood. The CDR3 is CASSLARQGGNEQYF. The sequenced DNA is TGTGCCAGCAGCCTAGCCCGGCAGGGTGGAAACGAGCAGTACTTC.